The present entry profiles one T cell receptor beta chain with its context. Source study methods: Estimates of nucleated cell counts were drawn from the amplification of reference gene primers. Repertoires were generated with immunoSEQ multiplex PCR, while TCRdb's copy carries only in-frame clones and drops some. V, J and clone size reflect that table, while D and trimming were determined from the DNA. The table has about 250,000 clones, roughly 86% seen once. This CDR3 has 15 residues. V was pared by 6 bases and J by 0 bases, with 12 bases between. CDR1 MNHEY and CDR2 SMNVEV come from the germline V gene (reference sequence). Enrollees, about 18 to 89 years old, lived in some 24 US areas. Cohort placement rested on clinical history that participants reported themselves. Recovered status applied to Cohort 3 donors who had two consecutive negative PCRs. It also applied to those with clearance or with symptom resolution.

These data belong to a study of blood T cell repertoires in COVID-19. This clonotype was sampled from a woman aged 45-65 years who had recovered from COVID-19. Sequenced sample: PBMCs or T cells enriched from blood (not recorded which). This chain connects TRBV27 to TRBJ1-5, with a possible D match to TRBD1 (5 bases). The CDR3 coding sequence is TGTGCCAGCAGCTTAAAGGGGCGTAGCAATCAGCCCCAGCATTTT. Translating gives CASSLKGRSNQPQHF.